Included here is one T cell receptor beta chain sequence, with context. Its antigen is undetermined. This sample is drawn from a study of blood T cells in healthy people across ages. The study's findings and limits: Naive CD4+ cell counts and diversity both ran higher in long-lived than in aged donors.

Total RNA, at least 5.5 micrograms per sample, was extracted from PBMCs. A J-beta primer mix and a sample-barcoded 5' primer were used in a second PCR of about 7 to 12 cycles. One entry per CDR3 protein, called by TCRdb with MiXCR from the 5' RACE reads. The sample carries 780,000 or so distinct CDR3 sequences, roughly three fifths recorded once. This sequence originates from a man aged 40-49 years in good health. The sequencing input was blood.

CDR3 bases: TGTGCCAGCAGTAGAGGGACACCCGAACCCCGGGGCAATCAGCCCCAGCATTTT. Encoded protein: CASSRGTPEPRGNQPQHF. J is TRBJ1-5 and V is TRBV12-3 or TRBV12-4, with D possibly TRBD1 on 6 matching bases. V dropped 5 bases and J dropped 2 bases, with 22 bases sitting between them. The CDR3 runs 18 residues.